This TCR beta chain was observed in a study of blood T cells in healthy people across ages. This CDR3 has 15 residues. Points from the study as a whole: Long-lived and aged donors differed, with more naive CD4+ cells and higher diversity in the long-lived.

A note on this clonotype: Its antigen is unidentified. The junction shows a germline mismatch at one end, possibly a read error.

Through a sample-barcoded 5' primer and a J-beta primer mix, a second PCR was run for 7 to 11 cycles. Tagging of each cDNA molecule was performed by a template-switch adaptor with 12 random nucleotides. TCRdb reprocessed the 5' RACE reads with MiXCR, giving one entry per CDR3 protein. This table has about 540,000 distinct CDR3 sequences, less than 25% appearing once. These data also featured in a second study, about T cells of mothers and their children. This second report adds: In each mother, TCR beta CDR3 reads exceeded 9.5 million; in each child, they numbered 3 million to 3.5 million.

The gene calls are TRBV12-3 or TRBV12-4 and TRBJ2-5; D could derive from TRBD1 or TRBD2 (5 bases each). The DNA end lines up better with TRBJ2-1; the J call may be wrong. The sequence came from a boy aged 5-17 years in good health. Sequences were obtained from blood. The CDR3 DNA sequence: TGTGCCGGCAGTTTTGGGGCTAGCCGGTTGAATGAGCAGTTCTTC. Its translation is CAGSFGASRLNEQFF.